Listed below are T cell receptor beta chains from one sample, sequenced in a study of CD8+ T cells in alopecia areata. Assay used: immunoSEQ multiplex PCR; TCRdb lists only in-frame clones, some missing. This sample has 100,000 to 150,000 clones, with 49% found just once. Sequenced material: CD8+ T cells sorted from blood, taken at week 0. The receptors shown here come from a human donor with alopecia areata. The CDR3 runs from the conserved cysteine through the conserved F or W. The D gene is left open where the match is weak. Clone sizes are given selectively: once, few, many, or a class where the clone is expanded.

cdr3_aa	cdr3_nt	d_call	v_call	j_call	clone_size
CASSEEGEGAYEQYF	TGCGCCAGCAGCGAAGAGGGGGAGGGGGCCTACGAGCAGTACTTC	.	TRBV4-1	TRBJ2-7	.
CASSQRSGYNEQFF	TGCGCCAGCAGCCAAAGATCGGGTTACAATGAGCAGTTCTTC	.	TRBV5-1	TRBJ2-1	few
CASSQVPAYEQYF	TGCGCCAGCAGCCAAGTTCCGGCCTACGAGCAGTACTTC	.	TRBV4-1	TRBJ2-7	.
CASSWGQVQETQYF	TGTGCCAGCAGCTGGGGACAGGTTCAAGAGACCCAGTACTTC	TRBD1	TRBV5-6	TRBJ2-5	.
CAWRSRASGGKPDTQYF	TGTGCCTGGAGATCCAGGGCTAGCGGGGGGAAGCCAGATACGCAGTATTTT	TRBD2	TRBV30	TRBJ2-3	few
CATRDPYSNQPQHF	TGTGCCACCCGAGACCCCTATAGCAATCAGCCCCAGCATTTT	.	TRBV15	TRBJ1-5	.
CASSPPQGRGEQFF	TGTGCCAGCAGCCCCCCTCAGGGACGGGGTGAGCAGTTCTTC	.	TRBV11-2	TRBJ2-1	.
CASSYLAFSYNEQFF	TGTGCCAGCAGTTATTTAGCCTTCTCCTACAATGAGCAGTTCTTC	.	TRBV6-5	TRBJ2-1	.
CASSVGPDTQYF	TGTGCCAGCAGCGTAGGGCCAGATACGCAGTATTTT	.	TRBV9	TRBJ2-3	.
CSLQDGNTGELFF	TGCAGCCTTCAGGACGGGAACACCGGGGAGCTGTTTTTT	.	TRBV29-1	TRBJ2-2	few
CASSPGGTEQFF	TGTGCCAGCAGCCCAGGGGGCACTGAGCAGTTCTTC	TRBD1	TRBV11-2	TRBJ2-1	.
CSVLAGGPDTQYF	TGCAGCGTACTAGCGGGGGGGCCAGATACGCAGTATTTT	TRBD2	TRBV29-1	TRBJ2-3	.
CASSYGENEQFF	TGTGCCAGCAGTTACGGGGAAAATGAGCAGTTCTTC	.	TRBV6-5	TRBJ2-1	.
CAWSTGTGMNTEAFF	TGTGCCTGGAGTACGGGGACAGGAATGAACACTGAAGCTTTCTTT	TRBD1	TRBV30	TRBJ1-1	.
CASSRDRENSPLHF	TGTGCCAGCAGTCGGGACAGGGAAAATTCACCCCTCCACTTT	TRBD1	TRBV6-5	TRBJ1-6	.
CASSLAGGGDTQYF	TGTGCCAGCAGTCTAGCGGGGGGAGGAGATACGCAGTATTTT	TRBD2	TRBV2	TRBJ2-3	.
CAWSNQGIGELFF	TGTGCCTGGAGCAACCAGGGGATCGGGGAGCTGTTTTTT	.	TRBV30	TRBJ2-2	.
CASSSRNTEAFF	TGTGCCAGCAGCTCGAGGAACACTGAAGCTTTCTTT	.	TRBV13	TRBJ1-1	few
CASSRRGLPLEETQYF	TGTGCCAGCAGCCGTCGTGGGCTCCCTTTAGAAGAGACCCAGTACTTC	.	TRBV5-6	TRBJ2-5	.
CASSPSPKGSGYTF	TGTGCCAGCAGCCCTTCCCCCAAGGGGAGTGGCTACACCTTC	.	TRBV13	TRBJ1-2	.
CASGRREDTGELFF	TGCGCCAGCGGCCGGAGGGAGGACACCGGGGAGCTGTTTTTT	.	TRBV4-1	TRBJ2-2	.
CSVAGGPSDTQYF	TGCAGCGTTGCGGGGGGGCCCTCAGATACGCAGTATTTT	TRBD2	TRBV29-1	TRBJ2-3	.
CASSYSRDRNTGELFF	TGTGCCAGCAGTTACTCTCGGGACAGGAACACCGGGGAGCTGTTTTTT	TRBD1	TRBV6-6	TRBJ2-2	many
CSVDEGQTMNTEAFF	TGCAGCGTTGATGAGGGACAGACCATGAACACTGAAGCTTTCTTT	TRBD1	TRBV29-1	TRBJ1-1	.
CASSQGPLAGDNEQFF	TGTGCCAGCAGCCAAGGCCCGCTAGCGGGGGACAATGAGCAGTTCTTC	TRBD2	TRBV4-2	TRBJ2-1	.
CAWKKLRGPMDGYTF	TGTGCCTGGAAAAAATTACGGGGCCCTATGGATGGCTACACCTTC	.	TRBV30	TRBJ1-2	once
CASSLAWGLVETQYF	TGTGCCAGCAGCTTGGCCTGGGGGCTGGTGGAGACCCAGTACTTC	.	TRBV5-6	TRBJ2-5	.
CASGETGPEFF	TGTGCTAGTGGTGAGACAGGGCCCGAGTTCTTC	TRBD1	TRBV12-5	TRBJ2-1	few
CASSWGQTYEQYF	TGTGCCAGCAGCTGGGGACAAACCTACGAGCAGTACTTC	.	TRBV5-6	TRBJ2-7	.
CASSYSSYNEQFF	TGTGCCAGCAGTTACTCGAGCTACAATGAGCAGTTCTTC	.	TRBV6-6	TRBJ2-1	few
CASSRDGQYYEQYF	TGTGCCAGCAGTCGCGACGGGCAGTACTACGAGCAGTACTTC	.	TRBV5-4	TRBJ2-7	few